This section outlines one T cell receptor beta chain sequence together with its context. Its binding antigen is unknown. It has no much larger one-base neighbor in the sample; base qualities were not kept. Each collaborating institution followed its own protocols to collect whole blood in K2EDTA tubes. For TCRbeta analysis, collaborators shipped samples as frozen whole blood, isolated PBMCs, or DNA extracted from either of those sample types. These data belong to a study of blood T cell repertoires in COVID-19 (dated by TCRdb to the early 2020s). For the study in its entirety: Collaborator samples came from the United States, Italy and Spain and covered acute and convalescent phases of COVID-19. Subjects who had been exposed to COVID-19, were actively infected with it, or had recovered from it provided the deeply sampled blood TCRbeta repertoires that made up the dataset. The samples were drawn from two sources: the first 160 participants of the ongoing ImmuneRACE study, and 1,254 subjects contributed by 6 global collaborators. A de-identified subject ID, COVID-19 status, age in years and sex were almost always included in the sample metadata. Where HLA class I and class II types were available, the types were taken from metadata supplied by the sample provider, not from assay-based typing. The repertoires were released in a freely available public database meant as a resource for research on the immune response to SARS-CoV-2. The material from the prospective study consisted of cDNA or gDNA derived from T cells, B-cell-depleted T cells, or PBMCs.

TCRbeta CDR3 regions were amplified from genomic DNA using the immunoSEQ Assay, a bias-controlled multiplex PCR. In the authors' own workflow: Within the assay, amplification of reference gene primers was used to estimate how many nucleated cells each sample contained. To quantify the absolute abundance of each unique TCRbeta CDR3 rearrangement, sequence reads were collapsed and filtered. For each sample, productive Simpson clonality was calculated by taking the square root of Simpson's diversity index across productive rearrangements. TCRdb retrieved this table from immuneACCESS and kept in-frame rearrangements only. Not all clones are present; in checked studies, unresolved V genes account for under half, and no reason is known for the remainder. That table is the source of V, J and clone size, and D and trimming were worked out from the DNA. This sample lists around 250,000 clones; around 80% were detected once. The ten largest clones represent less than 4% of the sample.

The investigation overall reported the following: Clinical and demographic metadata were provided uncurated, with the amount varying by source and participant.

From its cysteine to its phenylalanine, the CDR3 spans 19 amino acids. Of the read, only the CDR3 DNA is kept; its 57 bases are in frame from base 1. The germline V end is reduced by 0 bases and the J end by 1 base; junction bases left unmatched: 12. Taken from the germline V gene, the CDR1 and CDR2 loops are ENHRY and SYGVKD. The specimen sequenced was peripheral blood. The chain is made from TRBV10-3 and TRBJ1-2; 9 bases in between match TRBD1. This TCR was recovered from a woman under 30 with acute or convalescent COVID-19. The CDR3 region reads CAISESGGTGLTLNYGYTF. The nucleotide sequence reads TGTGCCATCAGTGAGTCAGGAGGGACAGGGTTGACGCTTAACTATGGCTACACCTTC.